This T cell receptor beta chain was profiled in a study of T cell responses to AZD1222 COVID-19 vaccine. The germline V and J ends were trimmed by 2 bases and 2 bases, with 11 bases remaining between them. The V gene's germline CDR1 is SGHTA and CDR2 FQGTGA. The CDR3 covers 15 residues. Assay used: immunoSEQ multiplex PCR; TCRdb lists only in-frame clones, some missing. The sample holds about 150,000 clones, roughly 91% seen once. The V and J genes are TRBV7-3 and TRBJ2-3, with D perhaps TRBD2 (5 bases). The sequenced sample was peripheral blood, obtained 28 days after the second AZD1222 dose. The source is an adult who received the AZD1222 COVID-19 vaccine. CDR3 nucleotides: TGTGCCAGCAGCTTACAGCGGTCCACCACAGATACGCAGTATTTT. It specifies CASSLQRSTTDTQYF.